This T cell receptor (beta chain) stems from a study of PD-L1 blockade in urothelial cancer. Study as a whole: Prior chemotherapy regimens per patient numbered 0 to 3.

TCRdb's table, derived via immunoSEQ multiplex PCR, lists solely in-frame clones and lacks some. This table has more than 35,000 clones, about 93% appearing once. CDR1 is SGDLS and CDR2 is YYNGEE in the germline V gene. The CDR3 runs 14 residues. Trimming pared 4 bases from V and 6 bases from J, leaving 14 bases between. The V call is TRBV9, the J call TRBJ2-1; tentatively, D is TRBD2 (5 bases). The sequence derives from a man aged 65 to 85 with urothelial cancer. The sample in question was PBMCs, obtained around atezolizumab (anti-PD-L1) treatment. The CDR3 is CASSWTQPGNEQFF. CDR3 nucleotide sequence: TGTGCCAGCAGCTGGACTCAACCGGGCAATGAGCAGTTCTTC.